The rows below give T cell receptor beta chains drawn from one sample of a study of blood T cells in healthy people across ages. TCRdb independently ran MiXCR on the 5' RACE reads; one entry per CDR3 protein. The table shows 790,000 or so distinct CDR3 sequences, with roughly three fifths occurring only once. The sequencing input was blood. The receptors were gathered from a man aged 40-49 years in good health. CDR3s include the opening cysteine and the closing phenylalanine or tryptophan. Fields, in order: V gene, clone size, CDR3 protein. Clone size is not always given. Where it is, it says once, few, many or a class for expanded clones.

V gene: TRBV20-1
clone size: few
CDR3 protein: CSAGGTSGSLVDTQYF

V gene: TRBV4-3
clone size: -
CDR3 protein: CASSQDLSGLIQFF

V gene: TRBV7-6
clone size: few
CDR3 protein: CASSRALGQSTDTQYF

V gene: TRBV3-1
clone size: -
CDR3 protein: CASSQSSIARYGYTF

V gene: TRBV7-9
clone size: few
CDR3 protein: CASSRLTDRAEETQYF

V gene: TRBV25-1
clone size: -
CDR3 protein: CASSEYRLGGSSYNEQYF

V gene: TRBV6-5
clone size: -
CDR3 protein: CAKTQGRQNTEAFF

V gene: TRBV20-1
clone size: -
CDR3 protein: CSARSGTSGFQETQYF

V gene: TRBV6-4
clone size: -
CDR3 protein: CATSARSGGDTQYF

V gene: TRBV4-2
clone size: -
CDR3 protein: CASSSASGGDNEQFF

V gene: TRBV20-1
clone size: -
CDR3 protein: CSARVLGHSNQPQHF

V gene: TRBV6-5
clone size: -
CDR3 protein: CASSYSTGMSDTQYF

V gene: TRBV7-2
clone size: -
CDR3 protein: CASSLEGPSLAGAGDTQYF

V gene: TRBV5-4
clone size: -
CDR3 protein: CASLLAGESRDNEQFF

V gene: TRBV6-1
clone size: -
CDR3 protein: CASSERWDTQYF

V gene: TRBV15
clone size: -
CDR3 protein: CATSREKGVGQPQHF

V gene: TRBV20-1
clone size: -
CDR3 protein: CSARAGSGANVLTF

V gene: TRBV6-1
clone size: -
CDR3 protein: CASLAQGGHSPLHF

V gene: TRBV20-1
clone size: -
CDR3 protein: CSAKGTPSNQPQHF

V gene: TRBV2
clone size: -
CDR3 protein: CASSEGTSGYTDTQYF

V gene: TRBV28
clone size: -
CDR3 protein: CASMVGDSSGSNQPQHF

V gene: TRBV6-4
clone size: many
CDR3 protein: CASSREEADTQYF